Below, 16 T cell receptor beta chains from the same sample are listed, as sequenced in a study of technical replicates of blood from several donors. Profiled with immunoSEQ multiplex PCR; TCRdb holds only in-frame clones, not every one. This sample has around 65,000 clones, with approximately 88% found just once. Sequenced: PBMCs. Receptor source: a human donor in good health. Some clones in this sample may be carry-over from other donors' samples.

The chain employs TRBV7-9 and TRBJ1-1, with D perhaps TRBD1 (5 bases). Trimming took 5 bases from V and 5 from J, leaving 18 bases between them. This CDR3 has 15 amino acids. Germline CDR1 SEHNR, CDR2 FQNEAQ (reference sequence). The CDR3 region is CASSPVGGMGTEAFF. CDR3 DNA sequence: TGTGCCAGCAGCCCGGTTGGGGGGATGGGGACTGAAGCTTTCTTT.

This clone has only one observation. The chain uses TRBV7-2 and TRBJ2-1; 7 nucleotides align to TRBD2. The CDR3 totals 14 residues. V shed 1 base, J shed 6 bases, and the junction held 3 bases outside the gene matches. CDR1 SGHTA and CDR2 FQGNSA come from the germline V gene. The CDR3 is CASSLGAGSNEQFF. CDR3 DNA sequence: TGTGCCAGCAGCTTAGGAGCGGGATCCAATGAGCAGTTCTTC.

This clone was seen only a few times. This chain joins TRBV18 and TRBJ2-7; no firm D call. V was shortened by 3 bases and J by 2 bases, with 5 bases between the two germline ends. The CDR3 runs 12 residues. CDR1 KGHSH and CDR2 LQKENI come from the germline V gene. The CDR3 region is CASSPDTYEQYF. CDR3 nucleotide sequence: TGTGCCAGCTCACCCGACACCTACGAGCAGTACTTC.

The chain couples TRBV10-3 to TRBJ2-1, with TRBD2 matching 15 bases. Losses at the gene ends were 7 bases for V and 7 bases for J; bases not matched to a gene: 2. Germline CDR1 and CDR2: ENHRY and SYGVKD. This CDR3 is built from 14 residues. CDR3 DNA: TGTGCCATCATGGGACTAGCGGGAGGAAATGAGCAGTTCTTC. The encoded protein is CAIMGLAGGNEQFF.

The CDR3 loop is CASNPIGGHGELFF. The CDR3 DNA sequence: TGTGCCAGCAACCCTATCGGGGGGCACGGGGAGCTGTTTTTT. This chain links TRBV27 with TRBJ2-2; tentative D call: TRBD2 (7 bases). The germline V gene encodes CDR1 MNHEY and CDR2 SMNVEV (reference sequence). The germline V and J ends were trimmed by 7 bases and 7 bases, with 16 bases remaining between them. CDR3 size: 14 residues.

V and J are TRBV14 and TRBJ1-2; possible D gene TRBD1, 6 bases. V lost 2 bases to trimming and J lost 7 bases, with 17 bases between them. The CDR3 has 15 amino acids. Germline lookup yields CDR1 SGHDN and CDR2 FVKESK. The CDR3 region is CASSQRQQGFFGYTF. The CDR3 region has the DNA TGTGCCAGCAGCCAACGTCAACAGGGATTCTTTGGCTACACCTTC.

V usage is TRBV7-9 and J usage is TRBJ2-6; 9 nucleotides align to TRBD1. Unmatched junction bases numbered 6, after V lost 5 bases and J lost 13 bases. The CDR3 has 13 amino acids. CDR1 is SEHNR and CDR2 is FQNEAQ in the germline V gene (reference sequence). CDR3 loop: CASSKGQGWVLTF. Written as DNA, the CDR3 is TGTGCCAGCAGCAAGGGACAGGGCTGGGTCCTGACTTTC.

The chain is built from TRBV6-1 and TRBJ1-2; 7 bases line up with TRBD1. With 11 bases clipped from V and 4 bases from J, the junction kept 10 bases outside the gene matches. This CDR3 is 13 amino acids long. From germline, CDR1 is MNHNS and CDR2 SASEGT. The CDR3 DNA sequence: TGTGCCGGGAACAGGGGTGGTGGCTATGGCTACACCTTC. This sequence encodes CAGNRGGGYGYTF.

This clone was counted a single time. This rearrangement joins TRBV15 to TRBJ1-2; 7 bases line up with TRBD1. The CDR3 is made up of 14 amino acids. J gave up 6 bases and V 3 bases, and 7 bases lay outside the gene matches. CDR1 and CDR2 from the germline V gene are LNHNV and YYDKDF (reference sequence). In DNA form, the CDR3 reads TGTGCCACCAGCAGCCGGACAGGAGGGAATGGCTACACCTTC. Encoded protein: CATSSRTGGNGYTF.

The chain uses TRBV4-3 and TRBJ2-1; perhaps TRBD1 as D (7 bases). Looked up from germline, CDR1 is LGHNA and CDR2 is YSLEER. The CDR3 runs to 17 residues. V lost 2 bases, J lost 9 bases, and 23 bases lay in between. CDR3 nucleotides: TGCGCCAGCAGCCAAAACCCCGGGACAGTGGGAGGTGTTGAGCAGTTCTTC. Amino acids: CASSQNPGTVGGVEQFF.

This chain links TRBV5-6 with TRBJ2-2; D may be TRBD2 (5 bases). CDR1 is SGHDT and CDR2 is YYEEEE in the germline V gene. The CDR3 extends over 16 amino acids. V gave up 1 base and J gave up 1 base, with 11 bases separating them. Here the CDR3 DNA reads TGTGCCAGCAGCTTGTTTGACGGGAAGAACACCGGGGAGCTGTTTTTT. It yields the protein CASSLFDGKNTGELFF.

V and J are TRBV7-3 and TRBJ2-1, with D possibly being TRBD2 (5 bases). The ends were cut back, 5 bases at V and 7 bases at J, with 12 bases in the middle. The CDR3 is made up of 13 amino acids. Germline loops: CDR1 SGHTA, CDR2 FQGTGA. CDR3 loop: CASSPTGWNEQFF. CDR3 nucleotide sequence: TGTGCCAGCAGCCCGACGGGGTGGAATGAGCAGTTCTTC.

The chain uses TRBV9 and TRBJ1-3; no definite D call. Germline loops: CDR1 SGDLS, CDR2 YYNGEE. This CDR3 region has 14 residues. V lost 3 bases and J 0 bases, leaving 7 bases between the germline ends. CDR3 sequence reads: CASSASRSGNTIYF. Written as DNA, the CDR3 is TGTGCCAGCAGCGCCTCCCGCTCTGGAAACACCATATATTTT.

V gene TRBV6-1 combines with J gene TRBJ1-1, with D unclear. Germline values: CDR1 MNHNS, CDR2 SASEGT. Trimming left V 1 base short and J 6 bases short, with 12 bases between. The CDR3 runs to 14 residues. The CDR3 bases are TGTGCCAGCAGTGAAGGAGAGGGATGGGCTGAAGCTTTCTTT. Its translation: CASSEGEGWAEAFF.

The chain joins TRBV15 to TRBJ2-3; 11 nucleotides align to TRBD1. Germline values: CDR1 LNHNV, CDR2 YYDKDF (reference sequence). The CDR3 is 17 amino acids. V trimming: 3 bases; J trimming: 6 bases; junction bases outside the gene matches: 11. This CDR3 reads CATSSRRTGGFGDTQYF. The DNA for the CDR3 is TGTGCCACCAGCAGCCGAAGGACAGGGGGCTTCGGGGATACGCAGTATTTT.

The chain recombines TRBV7-9 with TRBJ1-4; the D gene is possibly TRBD1 (6 bases). The germline V gene has CDR1 SEHNR and CDR2 FQNEAQ (reference sequence). This CDR3 comprises 14 residues. Trimming shortened V by 6 bases and J by 7 bases, and 15 bases separated the two germline ends. The CDR3: CASSIQGSGEKLFF. CDR3 in DNA: TGTGCCAGCAGTATACAGGGTTCGGGTGAAAAACTGTTTTTT.